These T cell receptor beta chains were read from a single sample in a study of T-cell memory formation after mild COVID-19. MiXCR, run by TCRdb on the 5' RACE reads, gives a single entry per CDR3 protein. The table records around 390,000 distinct CDR3 sequences, roughly 15% of them present only once. Sequencing was done on a sample of PBMCs or a T cell subset sorted from them (not recorded which). These receptors were taken from a man aged 18 to 30 who had mild COVID-19 (a few samples of this study predate the infection). Cell type and time point are not known. The CDR3 runs from the conserved cysteine through the conserved F or W. The D gene is left open where the match is weak. A row's size may be missing; if present it is once, few, many or a size class.

size: many; V: TRBV5-1; J: TRBJ2-2; D: -; length: 15; DNA: TGCGCCAGCAGCTTGGGGGTCACGAACACCGGGGAGCTGTTTTTT; CDR3: CASSLGVTNTGELFF
size: few; V: TRBV2; J: TRBJ1-2; D: -; length: 13; DNA: TGTGCCAGCAGTGAGGCTCTAGACGGCGGCTACACCTTC; CDR3: CASSEALDGGYTF
size: few; V: TRBV7-9; J: TRBJ2-2; D: -; length: 13; DNA: TGTGCCAGCAGCTTCAGCGTTTCCGGGGAGCTGTTTTTT; CDR3: CASSFSVSGELFF
size: -; V: TRBV29-1; J: TRBJ1-5; D: -; length: 11; DNA: TGCAGCGTTGAGCTGGCCCGGGGCCGGCATTTT; CDR3: CSVELARGRHF
size: -; V: TRBV2; J: TRBJ1-5; D: -; length: 14; DNA: TGTGCCAGCAGTCAGGACAGCAGAGATCAGCCCCAGCATTTT; CDR3: CASSQDSRDQPQHF
size: -; V: TRBV5-1; J: TRBJ1-1; D: -; length: 12; DNA: TGCGCCAGCAGCTTGGGGCAAGAAGAAGCTTTCTTT; CDR3: CASSLGQEEAFF
size: -; V: TRBV3-1; J: TRBJ2-3; D: -; length: 16; DNA: TGTGCCAGCAGCCAAGATCTGAGCTTAGGCACAGATACGCAGTATTTT; CDR3: CASSQDLSLGTDTQYF
size: -; V: TRBV7-8; J: TRBJ2-1; D: -; length: 15; DNA: TGTGCCAGCAACTTTAGGGGGAGGTCCTACAATGAGCAGTTCTTC; CDR3: CASNFRGRSYNEQFF
size: -; V: TRBV9; J: TRBJ2-3; D: -; length: 15; DNA: TGTGCCAGCAGCGGAACCAATGCGAAAACAGATACGCAGTATTTT; CDR3: CASSGTNAKTDTQYF
size: few; V: TRBV6-5; J: TRBJ2-3; D: -; length: 14; DNA: TGTGCCAGCAGTTATGGGGGTGGCCGAAATACGCAGTATTTT; CDR3: CASSYGGGRNTQYF
size: few; V: TRBV20-1; J: TRBJ2-5; D: -; length: 13; DNA: TGCAGTGTATATCGACAGGCCCAAGAGACCCAGTACTTC; CDR3: CSVYRQAQETQYF
size: few; V: TRBV7-9; J: TRBJ2-3; D: -; length: 16; DNA: TGTGCCAGCAGCCCCCGCCGAGGGGGAAGCACAGATACGCAGTATTTT; CDR3: CASSPRRGGSTDTQYF
size: -; V: TRBV6-5; J: TRBJ2-7; D: TRBD1; length: 15; DNA: TGTGCCAGCAGTTACGGCTCAGGGGGCTGGTACGAGCAGTACTTC; CDR3: CASSYGSGGWYEQYF
size: -; V: TRBV6-2/TRBV6-3; J: TRBJ2-7; D: TRBD1; length: 14; DNA: TGTGCCAGCAGCTTTATCGGGACAGAGGGAGAGCAGTACTTC; CDR3: CASSFIGTEGEQYF
size: many; V: TRBV11-2; J: TRBJ2-5; D: TRBD2; length: 15; DNA: TGTGCCAGCAGATTTAGCGGGGGCACGGGGGAGACCCAGTACTTC; CDR3: CASRFSGGTGETQYF
size: many; V: TRBV6-6; J: TRBJ2-3; D: TRBD2; length: 16; DNA: TGTGCCAGCAGGCAACTAGCGGGGGGCCGCACAGATACGCAGTATTTT; CDR3: CASRQLAGGRTDTQYF
size: few; V: TRBV6-2/TRBV6-3; J: TRBJ2-5; D: -; length: 15; DNA: TGTGCCAGCAGTTGGGGCCACTTAACACGAGAGACCCAGTACTTC; CDR3: CASSWGHLTRETQYF
size: few; V: TRBV30; J: TRBJ1-1; D: -; length: 15; DNA: TGTGCCTGGACACTCAGACATCTATTGGACACTGAAGCTTTCTTT; CDR3: CAWTLRHLLDTEAFF
size: -; V: TRBV2; J: TRBJ2-7; D: -; length: 13; DNA: TGTGCCAGCAGGGGCAGGGAATTCAACGAGCAGTACTTC; CDR3: CASRGREFNEQYF
size: -; V: TRBV7-9; J: TRBJ1-2; D: -; length: 13; DNA: TGTGCCAGCAGCCCCCGTGGGGCCGATGGCTACACCTTC; CDR3: CASSPRGADGYTF
size: -; V: TRBV7-9; J: TRBJ2-5; D: -; length: 15; DNA: TGTGCCAGCAGCCCCCCCCGGCGGGACCAAGAGACCCAGTACTTC; CDR3: CASSPPRRDQETQYF
size: few; V: TRBV29-1; J: TRBJ2-7; D: -; length: 13; DNA: TGCAGCGTTGAGTTAGTGGGCGCCTACGAGCAGTACTTC; CDR3: CSVELVGAYEQYF
size: -; V: TRBV20-1; J: TRBJ1-6; D: TRBD1; length: 12; DNA: TGCAGTGCTACACAGGGGCCGGGCCCCCTCCACTTT; CDR3: CSATQGPGPLHF
size: few; V: TRBV18; J: TRBJ2-1; D: -; length: 12; DNA: TGTGCCAGCTCTCTAGACGAGAATGAGCAGTTCTTC; CDR3: CASSLDENEQFF
size: many; V: TRBV7-9; J: TRBJ2-4; D: -; length: 16; DNA: TGTGCCAGCAGCCAAGCTCTGGGGGGCGCTTTCACCATTCAGTACTTC; CDR3: CASSQALGGAFTIQYF
size: -; V: TRBV5-1; J: TRBJ1-2; D: -; length: 14; DNA: TGCGCCAGCAGCTTGGCGCGTGGGGGACGAGGCTACACCTTC; CDR3: CASSLARGGRGYTF
size: -; V: TRBV6-5; J: TRBJ1-2; D: -; length: 13; DNA: TGTGCCAGCAGGTTGGACAGTTTCGATGGCTACACCTTC; CDR3: CASRLDSFDGYTF
size: many; V: TRBV15; J: TRBJ2-5; D: -; length: 16; DNA: TGTGCCACCAGCAGAGGAGGAGGGGGGGCCGTTAAGACCCAGTACTTC; CDR3: CATSRGGGGAVKTQYF
size: -; V: TRBV28; J: TRBJ2-1; D: -; length: 14; DNA: TGTGCCAGCAGTTTGGGCCGGTCATTCGATGAGCAGTTCTTC; CDR3: CASSLGRSFDEQFF
size: few; V: TRBV27; J: TRBJ1-5; D: -; length: 17; DNA: TGTGCCAGCAGTCGCCTGAACCCGGTGACGGGCAATCAGCCCCAGCATTTT; CDR3: CASSRLNPVTGNQPQHF
size: -; V: TRBV14; J: TRBJ2-7; D: -; length: 14; DNA: TGTGCCAGCAGCCCGGAGGGCTTTTCCTACGAGCAGTACTTC; CDR3: CASSPEGFSYEQYF
size: -; V: TRBV7-2; J: TRBJ2-5; D: -; length: 14; DNA: TGTGCCAGCAGCCCTCAGGGGATAGGCGAGACCCAGTACTTC; CDR3: CASSPQGIGETQYF
size: -; V: TRBV6-2/TRBV6-3; J: TRBJ2-4; D: TRBD1; length: 17; DNA: TGTGCCAGCAGCCTTCGAGGACAGGGTGCGACCAAAAACATTCAGTACTTC; CDR3: CASSLRGQGATKNIQYF
size: many; V: TRBV12-3/TRBV12-4; J: TRBJ1-1; D: -; length: 14; DNA: TGTGCCAGCAGTTTATACCCAGGTACCACTGAAGCTTTCTTT; CDR3: CASSLYPGTTEAFF
size: -; V: TRBV4-1; J: TRBJ1-5; D: TRBD1; length: 17; DNA: TGCGCCAGCAGCCAAGCCTTAGAGGGGGCGGACAATCAGCCCCAGCATTTT; CDR3: CASSQALEGADNQPQHF
size: few; V: TRBV6-2/TRBV6-3; J: TRBJ1-2; D: -; length: 13; DNA: TGTGCCAGCAGTCCACAGAATAACTATGGCTACACCTTC; CDR3: CASSPQNNYGYTF
size: few; V: TRBV7-2; J: TRBJ2-7; D: -; length: 13; DNA: TGTGCCAGCAGCAGCGACATTTCCTACGAGCAGTACTTC; CDR3: CASSSDISYEQYF
size: -; V: TRBV6-2/TRBV6-3; J: TRBJ1-5; D: -; length: 14; DNA: TGTGCCAGCAGTTACTCGGCAGGGATTCAGCCCCAGCATTTT; CDR3: CASSYSAGIQPQHF
size: few; V: TRBV5-5; J: TRBJ1-2; D: -; length: 15; DNA: TGTGCCAGCAGCTTGGGACCAGGGGCTAACTATGGCTACACCTTC; CDR3: CASSLGPGANYGYTF
size: few; V: TRBV2; J: TRBJ2-3; D: -; length: 10; DNA: TGTGCCAGCAGTGAAGATACGCAGTATTTT; CDR3: CASSEDTQYF